The 9 T cell receptor beta chains presented below share a single source sample, sequenced in a study of blood T cell repertoires in COVID-19. This table comes from immunoSEQ multiplex PCR, and its TCRdb copy is limited to in-frame clones, with some not included. The sample contains 240,000 or so clones, more than 70% of which appear only once. Sequences were obtained from PBMCs or T cells enriched from blood (not recorded which). These receptors all come from a woman in her fifties or sixties who had recovered from COVID-19.

The chain has TRBV24-1 and TRBJ2-3; maybe TRBD2 (7 bases). Per germline, CDR1 KGHDR and CDR2 SFDVKD. The CDR3 runs to 15 residues. Trimming left V 9 bases short and J 2 bases short, with 17 bases between. The CDR3 here is CATAGRGASTDTQYF. Here the CDR3 DNA reads TGTGCCACCGCGGGCCGGGGGGCCTCCACAGATACGCAGTATTTT.

V usage is TRBV9 and J usage is TRBJ1-2; 7 positions agree with TRBD1. The CDR3 spans 12 residues. The V and J ends lost 7 bases and 4 bases, in that order; junction bases with no gene match: 4. Germline values: CDR1 SGDLS, CDR2 YYNGEE. CDR3 coding DNA: TGTGCCAGCTCCGACAGGGCCTATGGCTACACCTTC. Residues: CASSDRAYGYTF.

The gene calls are TRBV4-1 and TRBJ2-3, with D possibly TRBD2 on 7 matching bases. Trimming shortened V by 0 bases and J by 3 bases, and 16 bases separated the two germline ends. Germline assignment: CDR1 MGHRA and CDR2 YSYEKL. The CDR3 loop spans 17 amino acids. The CDR3 is CASSQDGGGGGTDTQYF. DNA of the CDR3: TGCGCCAGCAGCCAAGATGGGGGCGGGGGAGGGACAGATACGCAGTATTTT.

J is TRBJ2-7 and V is TRBV2, with D uncertain. The germline gives CDR1 SNHLY, CDR2 FYNNEI. V was pared by 3 bases and J by 3 bases, with 9 bases between. CDR3 length: 13 residues. CDR3 DNA: TGTGCCAGCAGTGAGGGCACTCTCTACGAGCAGTACTTC. Protein product: CASSEGTLYEQYF.

V and J are TRBV4-3 and TRBJ2-3; possibly TRBD2 for D (5 bases). Germline CDR1 reads LGHNA; CDR2 reads YSLEER. The germline V and J ends were trimmed by 2 bases and 0 bases, with 9 bases remaining between them. The CDR3 spans 15 residues. The CDR3 is CASSQLPGSTDTQYF. The CDR3 coding sequence is TGCGCCAGCAGCCAATTGCCGGGGAGCACAGATACGCAGTATTTT.

The chain couples TRBV6-5 to TRBJ1-5; no definite D call. Germline V gene data show CDR1 as MNHEY and CDR2 as SVGAGI. V dropped 7 bases and J dropped 0 bases, with 13 bases sitting between them. This CDR3 is 15 amino acids long. CDR3 loop: CASTWTGVSNQPQHF. In DNA, the CDR3 is TGTGCCAGCACGTGGACCGGGGTTAGCAATCAGCCCCAGCATTTT.

The V gene is TRBV19, the J gene TRBJ1-2; 9 bases fit TRBD1. CDR1 is LNHDA, CDR2 SQIVND, per germline (reference sequence). The J segment lost 8 bases and the V segment lost 5 bases, leaving 3 bases of the junction unmatched. This CDR3 has 12 residues. As DNA, the CDR3 is TGTGCCAGTAGTGGGACAGGGAGAGGCTACACCTTC. This codes for CASSGTGRGYTF.

This chain uses TRBV4-3 with TRBJ1-2; TRBD1 agrees at 9 bases. Germline V gene sequence: CDR1 LGHNA, CDR2 YSLEER. Losses at the gene ends were 3 bases for V and 4 bases for J; bases not matched to a gene: 6. The CDR3 is made up of 15 amino acids. This CDR3 is CASSHTGTGTYGYTF. DNA of the CDR3: TGCGCCAGCAGCCATACCGGGACAGGGACCTATGGCTACACCTTC.

This rearrangement joins TRBV30 to TRBJ2-7; perhaps TRBD2 as D (7 bases). The germline V gene has CDR1 GTSNPN and CDR2 SVGIG (reference sequence). This CDR3 comprises 14 residues. V shed 0 bases and J shed 2 bases, with 11 bases lying between them. CDR3 nucleotide sequence: TGTGCCTGGAGTGTAGGGGGAGGGACCTACGAGCAGTACTTC. This sequence encodes CAWSVGGGTYEQYF.